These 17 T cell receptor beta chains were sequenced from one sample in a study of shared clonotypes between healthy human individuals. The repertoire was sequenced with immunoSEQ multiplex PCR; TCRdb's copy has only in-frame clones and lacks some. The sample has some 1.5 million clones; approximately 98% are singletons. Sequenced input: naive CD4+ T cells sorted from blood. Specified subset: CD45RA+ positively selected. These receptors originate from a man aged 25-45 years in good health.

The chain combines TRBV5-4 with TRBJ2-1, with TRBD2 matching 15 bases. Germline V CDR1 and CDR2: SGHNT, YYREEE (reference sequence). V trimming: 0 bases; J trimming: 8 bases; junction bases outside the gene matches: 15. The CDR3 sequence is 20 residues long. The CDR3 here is CASSLEPSGTSGRLRHEQFF. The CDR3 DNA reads TGTGCCAGCAGCTTGGAACCGTCGGGGACTAGCGGGAGGCTTCGCCATGAGCAGTTCTTC.

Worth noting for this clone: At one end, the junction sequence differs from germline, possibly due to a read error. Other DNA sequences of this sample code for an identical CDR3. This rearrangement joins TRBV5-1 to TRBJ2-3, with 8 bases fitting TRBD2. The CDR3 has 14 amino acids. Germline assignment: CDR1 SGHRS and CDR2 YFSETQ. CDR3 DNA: TGCGCCAGCAGCTTGGGGACTAGCATAGATACGCAGTATTTT. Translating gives CASSLGTSIDTQYF.

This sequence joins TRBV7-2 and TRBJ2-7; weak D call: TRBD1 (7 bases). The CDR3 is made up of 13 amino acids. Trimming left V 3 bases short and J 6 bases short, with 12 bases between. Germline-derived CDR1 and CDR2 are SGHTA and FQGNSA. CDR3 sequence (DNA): TGTGCCAGCAGCTTCCTCAGGGGGGCCGAGCAGTACTTC. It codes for CASSFLRGAEQYF.

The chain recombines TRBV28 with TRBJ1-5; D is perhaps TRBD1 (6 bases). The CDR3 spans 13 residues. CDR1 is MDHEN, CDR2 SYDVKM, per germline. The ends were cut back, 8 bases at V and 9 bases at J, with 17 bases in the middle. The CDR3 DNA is TGTGCCAGCTTTTCTCCAGGGGATACGCCCCAGCATTTT. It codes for CASFSPGDTPQHF.

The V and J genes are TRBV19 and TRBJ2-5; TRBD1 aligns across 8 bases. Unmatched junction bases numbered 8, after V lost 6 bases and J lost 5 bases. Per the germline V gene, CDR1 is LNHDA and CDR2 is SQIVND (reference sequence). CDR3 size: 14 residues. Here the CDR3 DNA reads TGTGCCAGTAGCCTACAGGGGGTTAGTGAGACCCAGTACTTC. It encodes CASSLQGVSETQYF.

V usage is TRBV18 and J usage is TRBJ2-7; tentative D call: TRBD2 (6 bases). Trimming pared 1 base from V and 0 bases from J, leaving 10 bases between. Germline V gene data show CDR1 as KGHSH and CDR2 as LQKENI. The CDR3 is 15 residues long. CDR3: CASSPRDFVSYEQYF. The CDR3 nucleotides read TGTGCCAGCTCACCACGGGACTTCGTCTCCTACGAGCAGTACTTC. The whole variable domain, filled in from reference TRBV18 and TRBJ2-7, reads NAGVMQNPRHLVRRRGQEARLRCSPMKGHSHVYWYRQLPEEGLKFMVYLQKENIIDESGMPKERFSAEFPKEGPSILRIQQVVRGDSAAYFCASSPRDFVSYEQYFGPGTRLTVT.

The chain's CDR3 is CASSVWANTGELFF. The CDR3 coding sequence is TGTGCCAGTAGTGTCTGGGCAAACACCGGGGAGCTGTTTTTT. The chain couples TRBV19 to TRBJ2-2; no reliable D call. CDR1 LNHDA and CDR2 SQIVND come from the germline V gene (reference sequence). CDR3 size: 14 residues. Trimming stripped 5 bases from V and 2 bases from J, with 9 bases between.

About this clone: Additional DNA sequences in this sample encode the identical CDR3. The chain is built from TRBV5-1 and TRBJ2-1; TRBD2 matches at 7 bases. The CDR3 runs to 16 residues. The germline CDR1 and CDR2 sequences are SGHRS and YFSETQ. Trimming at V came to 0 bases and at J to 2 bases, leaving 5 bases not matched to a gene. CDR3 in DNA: TGCGCCAGCAGCTTGGCCGAGGCGGGGGCCTACAATGAGCAGTTCTTC. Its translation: CASSLAEAGAYNEQFF.

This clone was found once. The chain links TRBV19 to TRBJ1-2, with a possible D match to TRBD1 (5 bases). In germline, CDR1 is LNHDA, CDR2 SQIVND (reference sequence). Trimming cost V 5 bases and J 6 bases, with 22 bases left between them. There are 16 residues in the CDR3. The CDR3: CASSEPPGTFYDGYTF. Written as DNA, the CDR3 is TGTGCCAGTAGTGAACCTCCCGGGACCTTCTATGATGGCTACACCTTC. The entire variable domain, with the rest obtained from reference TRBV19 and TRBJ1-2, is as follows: DGGITQSPKYLFRKEGQNVTLSCEQNLNHDAMYWYRQDPGQGLRLIYYSQIVNDFQKGDIAEGYSVSREKKESFPLTVTSAQKNPTAFYLCASSEPPGTFYDGYTFGSGTRLTVV.

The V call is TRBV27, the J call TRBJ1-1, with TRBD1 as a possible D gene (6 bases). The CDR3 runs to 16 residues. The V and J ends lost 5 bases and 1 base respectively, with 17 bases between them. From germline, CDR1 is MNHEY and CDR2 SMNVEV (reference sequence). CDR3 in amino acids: CASSVLSPGQNTEAFF. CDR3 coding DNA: TGTGCCAGCAGTGTTCTCTCCCCGGGACAGAACACTGAAGCTTTCTTT.

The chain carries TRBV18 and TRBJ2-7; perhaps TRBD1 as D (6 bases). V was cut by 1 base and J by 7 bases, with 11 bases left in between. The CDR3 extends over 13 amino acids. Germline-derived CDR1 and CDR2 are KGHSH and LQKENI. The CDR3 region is CASSPLGAVEQYF. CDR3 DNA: TGTGCCAGCTCACCACTGGGGGCGGTAGAGCAGTACTTC.

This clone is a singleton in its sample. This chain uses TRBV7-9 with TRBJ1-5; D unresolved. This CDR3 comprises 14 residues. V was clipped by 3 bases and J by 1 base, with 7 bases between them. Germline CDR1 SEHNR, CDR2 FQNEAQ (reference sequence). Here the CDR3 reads CASSFGSSNQPQHF. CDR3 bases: TGTGCCAGCAGCTTCGGGTCCAGCAATCAGCCCCAGCATTTT.

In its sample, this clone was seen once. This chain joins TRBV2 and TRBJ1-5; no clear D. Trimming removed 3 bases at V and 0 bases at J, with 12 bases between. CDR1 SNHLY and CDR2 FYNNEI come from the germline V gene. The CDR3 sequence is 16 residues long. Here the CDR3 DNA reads TGTGCCAGCAGTGACGGCCCTCGGGGTAGCAATCAGCCCCAGCATTTT. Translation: CASSDGPRGSNQPQHF.

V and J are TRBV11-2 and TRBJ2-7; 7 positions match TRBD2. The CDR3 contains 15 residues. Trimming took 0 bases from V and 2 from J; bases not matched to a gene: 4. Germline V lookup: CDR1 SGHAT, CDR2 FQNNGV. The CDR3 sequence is CASSLDPRGAYEQYF. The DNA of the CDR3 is TGTGCCAGCAGCTTAGATCCTCGGGGGGCCTACGAGCAGTACTTC.

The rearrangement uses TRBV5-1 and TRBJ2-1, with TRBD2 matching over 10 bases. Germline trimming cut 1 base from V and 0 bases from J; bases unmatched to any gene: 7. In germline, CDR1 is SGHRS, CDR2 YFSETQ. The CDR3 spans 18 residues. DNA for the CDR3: TGCGCCAGCAGCTTGTTCGGACTAGCGGTAAGCTCCTACAATGAGCAGTTCTTC. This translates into CASSLFGLAVSSYNEQFF.

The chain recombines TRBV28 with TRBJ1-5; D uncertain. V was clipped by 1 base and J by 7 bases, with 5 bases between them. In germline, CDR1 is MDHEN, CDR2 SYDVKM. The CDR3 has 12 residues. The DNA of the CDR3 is TGTGCCAGCAGTTTATTAGCGCAGCCCCAGCATTTT. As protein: CASSLLAQPQHF.

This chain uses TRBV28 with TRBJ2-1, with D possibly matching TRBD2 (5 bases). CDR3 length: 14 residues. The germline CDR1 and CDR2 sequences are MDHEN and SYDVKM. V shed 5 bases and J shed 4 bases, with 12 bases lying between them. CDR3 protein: CASSPNEGYNEQFF. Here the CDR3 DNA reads TGTGCCAGCAGTCCGAATGAGGGATACAATGAGCAGTTCTTC.